What follows describes a single T cell receptor (beta chain). Recruited during active infection, patients (from Seattle) were subsequently followed longitudinally. V lost 3 bases, J lost 1 base, and 9 bases lay in between. Germline lookup yields CDR1 ENHRY and CDR2 SYGVKD. The CDR3 covers 14 residues. These data originate in a study of blood T cell repertoires in COVID-19. Study information: Sites across the United States, Italy and Spain contributed samples from acute and convalescent COVID-19. PBMCs, B-cell-depleted T cells, or T cells provided the cDNA or gDNA that made up the material.

Authors' data handling: Reference gene primer amplification yielded estimated nucleated cell counts. Generated by immunoSEQ multiplex PCR, the TCRdb table keeps only in-frame clones and is missing some. V and J calls and clone size are copied from that table; D and trimming were computed from the DNA. The profile shows about 170,000 clones, around four fifths of them singletons. Sequencing was performed on peripheral blood. The rearrangement joins TRBV10-3 to TRBJ1-1; D is possibly TRBD1 (5 bases). The TCR was taken from an elderly woman with COVID-19, enrolled during active disease. DNA for the CDR3: TGTGCCATCAGTGACAGGGCATCGAACACTGAAGCTTTCTTT. Amino acid sequence: CAISDRASNTEAFF.